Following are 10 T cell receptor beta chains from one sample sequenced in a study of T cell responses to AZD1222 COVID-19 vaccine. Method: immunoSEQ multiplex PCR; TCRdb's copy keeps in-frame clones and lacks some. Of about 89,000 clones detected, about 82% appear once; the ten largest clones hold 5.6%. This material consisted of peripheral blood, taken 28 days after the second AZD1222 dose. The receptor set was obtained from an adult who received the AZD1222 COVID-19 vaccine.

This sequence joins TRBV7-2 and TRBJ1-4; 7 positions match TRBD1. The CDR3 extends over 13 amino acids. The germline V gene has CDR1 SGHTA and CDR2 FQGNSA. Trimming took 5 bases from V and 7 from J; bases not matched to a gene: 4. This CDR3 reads CASSDYRGEKLFF. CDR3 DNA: TGTGCCAGCAGCGATTACAGGGGTGAAAAACTGTTTTTT. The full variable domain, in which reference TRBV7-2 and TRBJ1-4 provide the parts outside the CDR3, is GAGVSQSPSNKVTEKGKDVELRCDPISGHTALYWYRQSLGQGLEFLIYFQGNSAPDKSGLPSDRFSAERTGGSVSTLTIQRTQQEDSAVYLCASSDYRGEKLFFGSGTQLSVL.

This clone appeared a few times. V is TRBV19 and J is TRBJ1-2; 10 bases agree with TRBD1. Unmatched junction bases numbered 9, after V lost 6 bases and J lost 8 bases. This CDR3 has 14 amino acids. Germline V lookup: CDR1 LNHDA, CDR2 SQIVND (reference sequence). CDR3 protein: CASRSGQGTKGYTF. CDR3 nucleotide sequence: TGTGCCAGTAGGTCGGGACAGGGGACTAAAGGCTACACCTTC.

CDR3 coding DNA: TGTGCCAGCAGGACCGGACTAGCGGGTGAGCAGTACTTC. The encoded protein is CASRTGLAGEQYF. The chain recombines TRBV12-3 or TRBV12-4 with TRBJ2-7; 11 nucleotides agree with TRBD2. V dropped 6 bases and J dropped 7; count of bases not matched to a gene: 5. The CDR3 is 13 amino acids.

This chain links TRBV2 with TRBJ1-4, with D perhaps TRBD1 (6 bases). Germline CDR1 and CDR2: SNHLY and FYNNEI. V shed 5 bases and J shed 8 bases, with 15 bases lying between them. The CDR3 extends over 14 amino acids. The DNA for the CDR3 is TGTGCCAGCAGTCGGGGGGCGAAAACAGAAAAACTGTTTTTT. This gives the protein CASSRGAKTEKLFF.

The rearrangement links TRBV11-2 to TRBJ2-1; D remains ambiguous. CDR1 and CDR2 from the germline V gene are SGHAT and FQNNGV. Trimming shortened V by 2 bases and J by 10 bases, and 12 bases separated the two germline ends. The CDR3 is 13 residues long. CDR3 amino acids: CASSLNSHGEQFF. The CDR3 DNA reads TGTGCCAGCAGCTTAAACAGCCATGGAGAGCAGTTCTTC.

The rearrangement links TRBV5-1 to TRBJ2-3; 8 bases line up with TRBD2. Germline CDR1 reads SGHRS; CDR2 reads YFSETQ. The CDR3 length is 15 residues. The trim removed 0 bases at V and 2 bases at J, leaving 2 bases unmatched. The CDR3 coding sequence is TGCGCCAGCAGCTTGGCGGGGGGGCCCACAGATACGCAGTATTTT. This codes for CASSLAGGPTDTQYF.

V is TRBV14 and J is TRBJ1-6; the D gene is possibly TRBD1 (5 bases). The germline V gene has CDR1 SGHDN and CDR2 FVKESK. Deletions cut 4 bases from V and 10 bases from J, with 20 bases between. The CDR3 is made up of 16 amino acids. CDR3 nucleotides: TGTGCCAGCAGCCGGAACCAGGGAATCGCGCCCTCACCCCTCCACTTT. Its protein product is CASSRNQGIAPSPLHF.

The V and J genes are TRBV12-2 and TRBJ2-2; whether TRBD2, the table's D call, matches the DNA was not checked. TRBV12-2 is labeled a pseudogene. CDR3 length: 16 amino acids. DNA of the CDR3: TGTGCAAGTCGCTTAGGGGGCCTAGCGGACGTCGGGGAGCTGTTTTTT. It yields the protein CASRLGGLADVGELFF.

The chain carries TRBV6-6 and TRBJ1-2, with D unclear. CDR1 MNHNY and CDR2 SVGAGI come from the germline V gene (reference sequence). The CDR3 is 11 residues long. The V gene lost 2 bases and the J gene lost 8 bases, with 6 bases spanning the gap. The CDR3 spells CASSYDGGYTF. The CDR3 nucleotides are TGTGCCAGCAGTTACGATGGGGGCTACACCTTC.

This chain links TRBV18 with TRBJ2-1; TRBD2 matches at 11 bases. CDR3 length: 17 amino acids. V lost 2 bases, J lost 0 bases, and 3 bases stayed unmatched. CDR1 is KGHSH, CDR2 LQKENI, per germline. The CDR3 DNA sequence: TGTGCCAGCTCACCAGTGACTAGCGGGGCCTCCTACAATGAGCAGTTCTTC. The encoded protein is CASSPVTSGASYNEQFF.